Ten or more counts support the clone carrying this TCR beta chain. This record comes from a study of kidney transplant recipient with SARS-CoV-2 infection. The CDR3 loop spans 14 amino acids. Germline CDR1 reads LNHDA; CDR2 reads SQIVND (reference sequence). Trimming shortened V by 6 bases and J by 1 base, and 10 bases separated the two germline ends. TCRdb redid the calling of the reads with MiXCR, one entry per CDR3 protein. The data contain 200,000 to 300,000 distinct CDR3 sequences, more than 25% of them singletons. This sample comprised a blood sample, obtained at baseline and between days 110 and 120 from a kidney transplant recipient. V gene TRBV19 combines with J gene TRBJ1-5, with TRBD1 as a possible D gene (5 bases). The source of this sequence is a male patient in his 30s who had COVID-19 and was a kidney transplant recipient. A share of the T cells may be of graft donor origin. CDR3 amino acids: CASREWGSNQPQHF. The CDR3 DNA reads TGTGCCAGTAGAGAGTGGGGGAGCAATCAGCCCCAGCATTTT.